Following are 9 T cell receptor beta chains from one sample sequenced in a study of shared clonotypes between healthy human individuals. Positive CCR7 selection of CD45RO-negative cells yielded the naive CD8 cells, and terminally differentiated effector memory CD45RA+ cells were excluded. Assay: immunoSEQ multiplex PCR; the TCRdb copy retains only in-frame clones and omits some. The table lists a few million clones, 80% to 95% of them singletons. The sample consisted of naive CD8+ T cells from PBMCs. These TCRs come from a man between 18 and 35 years old in good health. Some clones in this sample may be carry-over from other donors' samples.

The rearrangement uses TRBV7-6 and TRBJ2-7; 7 bases match TRBD2. The length of the CDR3 is 16 residues. V shed 1 base and J 1 base; nucleotides not matched to a gene: 7. Germline CDR1 reads SGHVS; CDR2 reads FNYEAQ. The DNA for the CDR3 is TGTGCCAGCAGCTTAGGTTCTAGCGGTTCTTCCTACGAGCAGTACTTC. The encoded protein is CASSLGSSGSSYEQYF. Drawing the rest from reference TRBV7-6 and TRBJ2-7, the complete variable domain is GAGVSQSPRYKVTKRGQDVALRCDPISGHVSLYWYRQALGQGPEFLTYFNYEAQQDKSGLPNDRFSAERPEGSISTLTIQRTEQRDSAMYRCASSLGSSGSSYEQYFGPGTRLTVT.

This rearrangement joins TRBV4-2 to TRBJ2-2; D gene ambiguous. This CDR3 is 14 amino acids long. V shed 5 bases and J shed 4 bases, with 11 bases lying between them. Germline loops: CDR1 LGHNA, CDR2 YNFKEQ. CDR3 amino acids: CASSDDLGTGELFF. The DNA of the CDR3 is TGTGCCAGCAGCGACGACCTGGGCACCGGGGAGCTGTTTTTT.

This clone has just one count. The rearrangement links TRBV7-2 to TRBJ2-7, with 10 positions matching TRBD2. The CDR3 has 17 amino acids. Looked up from germline, CDR1 is SGHTA and CDR2 is FQGNSA. V shed 1 base and J 6 bases; nucleotides not matched to a gene: 12. CDR3 bases: TGTGCCAGCAGCTTAGGGGTAGCGGGGGGATTTATAGGCGAGCAGTACTTC. It yields the protein CASSLGVAGGFIGEQYF.

The chain links TRBV19 to TRBJ2-1, with 10 bases identical to TRBD2. J gave up 0 bases and V 6 bases, and 5 bases lay outside the gene matches. CDR3 length: 16 amino acids. Germline V lookup: CDR1 LNHDA, CDR2 SQIVND (reference sequence). In DNA form, the CDR3 reads TGTGCCAGTAGAGACCTAGCGGGAGACTCCTACAATGAGCAGTTCTTC. Its translation is CASRDLAGDSYNEQFF. Complete variable domain (other parts from reference TRBV19 and TRBJ2-1): DGGITQSPKYLFRKEGQNVTLSCEQNLNHDAMYWYRQDPGQGLRLIYYSQIVNDFQKGDIAEGYSVSREKKESFPLTVTSAQKNPTAFYLCASRDLAGDSYNEQFFGPGTRLTVL.

The chain combines TRBV7-2 with TRBJ1-2; D gene uncertain. Per germline, CDR1 SGHTA and CDR2 FQGNSA. The CDR3 covers 14 residues. Trimming removed 3 bases from V and 1 base from J, with 9 bases in between. CDR3 region: CASSLSVYNYGYTF. The DNA of the CDR3 is TGTGCCAGCAGCTTGTCAGTTTATAACTATGGCTACACCTTC.

This clone was recorded only once. Here the CDR3 reads CASSQGPGGIYGYTF. The CDR3 nucleotides read TGCGCCAGCAGCCAAGGTCCAGGGGGCATCTATGGCTACACCTTC. The genes are TRBV4-1 and TRBJ1-2; TRBD1 agrees at 8 bases. CDR3 size: 15 residues. Germline V gene data show CDR1 as MGHRA and CDR2 as YSYEKL. V shed 1 base, J shed 4 bases, and the junction held 5 bases outside the gene matches.

The chain carries TRBV28 and TRBJ2-5; 12 nucleotides align to TRBD2. CDR1 is MDHEN, CDR2 SYDVKM, per germline. The V gene end was trimmed by 5 bases and the J gene end by 4 bases; junction bases not matched to a gene: 5. The CDR3 is 15 residues long. The CDR3 sequence is CASSPMGLAGETQYF. In DNA form, the CDR3 reads TGTGCCAGCAGTCCTATGGGACTAGCGGGAGAGACCCAGTACTTC.

V usage is TRBV27 and J usage is TRBJ2-2, with TRBD1 identical over 7 bases. The ends lost 7 bases at V and 1 base at J; junction bases unmatched: 15. Germline-derived CDR1 and CDR2 are MNHEY and SMNVEV (reference sequence). This CDR3 is built from 18 residues. CDR3 bases: TGTGCCAGCATTAAACACCCCGCCGGGACAGTGAACACCGGGGAGCTGTTTTTT. As protein: CASIKHPAGTVNTGELFF.

The CDR3: CASSQGIRSYEQYF. DNA of the CDR3: TGCGCCAGCAGCCAAGGAATCCGGTCCTACGAGCAGTACTTC. The chain employs TRBV4-3 and TRBJ2-7; D is uncertain. Deletions cut 1 base from V and 1 base from J, with 8 bases between. This CDR3 spans 14 amino acids. CDR1 LGHNA and CDR2 YSLEER come from the germline V gene.